Below, 19 T cell receptor beta chains from the same sample are listed, as sequenced in a study of PD-L1 blockade in urothelial cancer. TCRdb's table, derived via immunoSEQ multiplex PCR, lists solely in-frame clones and lacks some. The table includes 40,000 to 55,000 clones, 86% detected once. Noted time point: peripheral blood 6 weeks after treatment start. The sequenced sample was PBMCs, obtained around atezolizumab (anti-PD-L1) treatment. These receptors were taken from a man aged 55 to 70 with urothelial cancer.

This clone was observed a single time. The V and J genes are TRBV28 and TRBJ2-5; 10 bases are a match to TRBD2. The CDR3 sequence is 16 residues long. Germline loops: CDR1 MDHEN, CDR2 SYDVKM. The J segment lost 5 bases and the V segment lost 3 bases, leaving 9 bases of the junction unmatched. The CDR3 reads CASSFATSGVAETQYF. The CDR3 DNA reads TGTGCCAGCAGTTTCGCAACTAGCGGGGTTGCCGAGACCCAGTACTTC.

The chain couples TRBV6-6 to TRBJ1-5; no firm D call. CDR1 MNHNY and CDR2 SVGAGI come from the germline V gene (reference sequence). The CDR3 totals 14 residues. The ends were cut back, 2 bases at V and 0 bases at J, with 5 bases in the middle. CDR3 DNA sequence: TGTGCCAGCAGTTACGGCAGTAGCAATCAGCCCCAGCATTTT. This translates into CASSYGSSNQPQHF.

This rearrangement joins TRBV29-1 to TRBJ2-1; 7 bases match TRBD1. The CDR3 consists of 15 residues. CDR1 SQVTM and CDR2 ANQGSEA come from the germline V gene. The V gene end was trimmed by 2 bases and the J gene end by 7 bases; junction bases not matched to a gene: 11. The CDR3, as DNA: TGCAGCGTTGAAATGCTACAGGGGCTAGCTAATGAGCAGTTCTTC. It specifies CSVEMLQGLANEQFF.

The chain recombines TRBV11-2 with TRBJ2-1; D remains ambiguous. With 0 bases removed from V and 4 bases from J, the gap between germline ends came to 4 bases. The CDR3 loop spans 13 amino acids. Per germline, CDR1 SGHAT and CDR2 FQNNGV. The CDR3 region is CASSLDRYNEQFF. The CDR3 coding sequence is TGTGCCAGCAGCTTAGACAGATACAATGAGCAGTTCTTC.

In its sample, this clone was seen a few times. The chain has TRBV11-3 and TRBJ2-1; 9 bases are shared with TRBD2. The germline V gene encodes CDR1 SGHNT and CDR2 YENEEA. The CDR3 totals 15 residues. The V and J ends lost 1 base and 9 bases, in that order; junction bases with no gene match: 7. Written as DNA, the CDR3 is TGTGCCAGCAGCTTAGTCCAGCGGGGGGCGCCTGAGCAGTTCTTC. Protein product: CASSLVQRGAPEQFF. Full variable domain (missing parts from reference TRBV11-3 and TRBJ2-1): EAGVVQSPRYKIIEKKQPVAFWCNPISGHNTLYWYLQNLGQGPELLIRYENEEAVDDSQLPKDRFSAERLKGVDSTLKIQPAELGDSAVYLCASSLVQRGAPEQFFGPGTRLTVL.

The genes are TRBV29-1 and TRBJ1-5; 7 nucleotides line up with TRBD1. This CDR3 is built from 14 residues. V gave up 4 bases and J gave up 6 bases; unmatched junction bases: 9. The germline CDR1 and CDR2 sequences are SQVTM and ANQGSEA. The CDR3 reads CSVAWQGESQPQHF. DNA for the CDR3: TGCAGCGTTGCGTGGCAGGGGGAAAGTCAGCCCCAGCATTTT.

This chain joins TRBV18 and TRBJ2-3; 8 bases are a match to TRBD1. V lost 0 bases to trimming and J lost 2 bases; unmatched junction nucleotides: 4. Germline values: CDR1 KGHSH, CDR2 LQKENI. CDR3 size: 16 residues. In DNA form, the CDR3 reads TGTGCCAGCTCACCACCGAACAGGGGGATCACAGATACGCAGTATTTT. It codes for CASSPPNRGITDTQYF.

V usage is TRBV15 and J usage is TRBJ2-2; 7 bases agree with TRBD2. The germline CDR1 and CDR2 sequences are LNHNV and YYDKDF (reference sequence). The CDR3 has 17 amino acids. Unmatched junction bases numbered 5, after V lost 0 bases and J lost 1 base. Written as DNA, the CDR3 is TGTGCCACCAGCAGAGACTATGGCGGGGGGAACACCGGGGAGCTGTTTTTT. Residues: CATSRDYGGGNTGELFF. The full variable domain, with the rest looked up from reference TRBV15 and TRBJ2-2, is DAMVIQNPRYQVTQFGKPVTLSCSQTLNHNVMYWYQQKSSQAPKLLFHYYDKDFNNEADTPDNFQSRRPNTSFCFLDIRSPGLGDTAMYLCATSRDYGGGNTGELFFGEGSRLTVL.

The chain is built from TRBV5-1 and TRBJ1-1, with a weak D call TRBD1 (5 bases). The CDR3 consists of 13 residues. Germline CDR1 is SGHRS and CDR2 is YFSETQ. The V and J ends lost 6 bases and 1 base respectively, with 10 bases between them. The CDR3, as DNA: TGCGCCAGCACCCGGCAGGGGAACACTGAAGCTTTCTTT. As protein: CASTRQGNTEAFF.

The chain couples TRBV11-2 to TRBJ1-1; 8 positions match TRBD1. The V and J ends lost 4 bases and 1 base, in that order; junction bases with no gene match: 8. The length of the CDR3 is 16 residues. CDR1 is SGHAT, CDR2 FQNNGV, per germline. The CDR3 DNA reads TGTGCCAGCAGCTCCAGACAGGGGCTCCCGAACACTGAAGCTTTCTTT. It is translated as CASSSRQGLPNTEAFF.

The gene calls are TRBV7-6 and TRBJ2-3, with 14 bases matching TRBD2. The CDR3 covers 16 residues. CDR1 is SGHVS and CDR2 is FNYEAQ in the germline V gene. With V trimmed by 5 bases and J by 4 bases, 5 bases remained unmatched. The CDR3 DNA is TGTGCCAGCAGCAACGGACTAGCGGGGGGATCAGATACGCAGTATTTT. It codes for CASSNGLAGGSDTQYF.

CDR3 nucleotides: TGCAGCGTCCGGACAGCCTCTAATGAAAAACTGTTTTTT. Protein product: CSVRTASNEKLFF. The J gene is TRBJ1-4, the V gene TRBV29-1, with a tentative D call TRBD1 (6 bases). CDR3 size: 13 residues. CDR1 SQVTM and CDR2 ANQGSEA come from the germline V gene. Trimming took 6 bases from V and 3 from J, leaving 11 bases between them.

The V gene is TRBV5-1, the J gene TRBJ1-1; D remains ambiguous. This CDR3 spans 14 amino acids. Trimming took 0 bases from V and 4 from J, leaving 10 bases between them. Germline CDR1 SGHRS, CDR2 YFSETQ. The CDR3 here is CASSLGQIGTEAFF. CDR3 sequence (DNA): TGCGCCAGCAGCTTGGGTCAGATTGGCACTGAAGCTTTCTTT. The complete variable domain, with remaining parts taken from reference TRBV5-1 and TRBJ1-1, reads KAGVTQTPRYLIKTRGQQVTLSCSPISGHRSVSWYQQTPGQGLQFLFEYFSETQRNKGNFPGRFSGRQFSNSRSEMNVSTLELGDSALYLCASSLGQIGTEAFFGQGTRLTVV.

The count of this clone is one. The chain joins TRBV29-1 to TRBJ2-1, with D possibly matching TRBD1 (6 bases). The CDR3 consists of 11 residues. With 6 bases removed from V and 12 bases from J, the gap between germline ends came to 15 bases. Looked up from germline, CDR1 is SQVTM and CDR2 is ANQGSEA. CDR3 nucleotide sequence: TGCAGCGTCGGACTCAGGGGATCGCAGTTCTTC. Protein sequence: CSVGLRGSQFF.

The J gene is TRBJ2-7, the V gene TRBV5-6; 8 bases align to TRBD2. The CDR3 loop spans 15 amino acids. The junction had 13 bases not matched to a gene; V was cut back by 5 bases and J by 6 bases. Looked up from germline, CDR1 is SGHDT and CDR2 is YYEEEE. The CDR3 nucleotides read TGTGCCAGCAGTGAACATCGGGGGGGTTATCGCGAGCAGTACTTC. Its protein product is CASSEHRGGYREQYF.

This rearrangement joins TRBV27 to TRBJ2-1; D uncertain. The germline CDR1 and CDR2 sequences are MNHEY and SMNVEV (reference sequence). V dropped 6 bases and J dropped 5 bases, with 5 bases sitting between them. The CDR3 contains 11 residues. For the CDR3, the DNA is TGTGCCAGCAGCTACCACAATGAGCAGTTCTTC. Amino acid sequence: CASSYHNEQFF.

V usage is TRBV6-7 and J usage is TRBJ1-3, with TRBD1 matching over 8 bases. TRBV6-7 is an ORF; its function is uncertain. V lost 5 bases to trimming and J lost 0 bases; unmatched junction nucleotides: 15. The CDR3 runs 19 residues. The CDR3 DNA sequence: TGTGCCAGCAGTCGCCGGGACAGGAGAGGGTTTAGCTCTGGAAACACCATATATTTT. Translation gives CASSRRDRRGFSSGNTIYF.

The chain couples TRBV27 to TRBJ1-5; D gene uncertain. With 5 bases removed from V and 11 bases from J, the gap between germline ends came to 22 bases. This CDR3 comprises 15 residues. Germline CDR1 MNHEY, CDR2 SMNVEV (reference sequence). The CDR3 region has the DNA TGTGCCAGCAGTCCCTTGCGGGGTGGGAGTAAGGCCCAGCATTTT. Protein sequence: CASSPLRGGSKAQHF.

This sequence joins TRBV6-5 and TRBJ2-3; 7 bases align to TRBD2. The CDR3 has 15 residues. With V trimmed by 4 bases and J by 4 bases, 8 bases remained unmatched. CDR1 MNHEY and CDR2 SVGAGI come from the germline V gene. Written as DNA, the CDR3 is TGTGCCAGCAGTTCCCTGGCGGGGGTGGCAGATACGCAGTATTTT. Amino acid sequence: CASSSLAGVADTQYF.